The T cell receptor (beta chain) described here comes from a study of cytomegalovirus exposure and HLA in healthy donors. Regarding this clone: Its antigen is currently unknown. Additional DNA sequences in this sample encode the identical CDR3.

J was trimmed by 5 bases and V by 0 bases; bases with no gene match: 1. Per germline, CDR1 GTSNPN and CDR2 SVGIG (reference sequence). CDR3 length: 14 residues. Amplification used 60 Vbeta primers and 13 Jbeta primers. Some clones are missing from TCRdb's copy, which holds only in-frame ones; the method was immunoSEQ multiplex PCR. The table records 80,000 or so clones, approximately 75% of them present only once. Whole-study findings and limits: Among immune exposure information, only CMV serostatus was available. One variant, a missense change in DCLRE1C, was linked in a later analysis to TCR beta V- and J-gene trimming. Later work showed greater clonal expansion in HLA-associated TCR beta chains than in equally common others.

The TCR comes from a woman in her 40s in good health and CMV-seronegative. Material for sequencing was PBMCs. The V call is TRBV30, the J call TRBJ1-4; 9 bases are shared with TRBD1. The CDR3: CAWSVGTGNEKLFF. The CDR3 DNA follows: TGTGCCTGGAGTGTAGGGACAGGGAATGAAAAACTGTTTTTT.